This TCR beta chain was found in a study of cytomegalovirus exposure and HLA in healthy donors. The CDR3 runs to 14 residues. The germline CDR1 and CDR2 sequences are SGHDT and YYEEEE. V was clipped by 0 bases and J by 5 bases; unmatched bases: 5. As to this clone: Its antigen is undetermined. Other nucleotide sequences from this sample produce the same CDR3.

Study-wide findings and caveats: V- and J-gene trimming in TCR beta was tied to a missense DCLRE1C variant by an analysis performed later.

PCR primers comprised 60 Vbeta and 13 Jbeta primers. Using immunoSEQ multiplex PCR, the repertoire was profiled, and TCRdb retains in-frame clones only, with some absent. The data show approximately 140,000 clones, with about three quarters seen just once and approximately 1.5% held by the top ten. This TCR was sampled from a woman under 30 in good health and CMV-seronegative. The sequencing sample was made of PBMCs. This chain uses TRBV5-6 with TRBJ2-7, with 7 bases identical to TRBD2. CDR3 residues: CASSLGLASHEQYF. The CDR3 nucleotides read TGTGCCAGCAGCTTGGGACTAGCAAGCCACGAGCAGTACTTC.